The present T cell receptor (beta chain) was sequenced within a study of identical twins. The V gene lost 6 bases and the J gene lost 6 bases, with 21 bases spanning the gap. The CDR3 totals 16 residues. All donors comprised healthy Caucasians. MiXCR, applied by TCRdb to the 5' RACE reads, yields one record per CDR3 protein. The repertoire includes approximately 890,000 distinct CDR3 sequences, about 12% of them detected once, and around 1.5% sits in the top ten. The data also belong to a second study, concerning yellow fever vaccine responses in identical twins. That report notes: A vaccine T cell response that seemed partly convergent and partly personalized was reported in twins.

The sequenced sample was PBMCs. The rearrangement joins TRBV12-3 or TRBV12-4 to TRBJ2-1; D is possibly TRBD2 (7 bases). The sequence derives from a woman between 18 and 30 years old in good health. The chain's CDR3 is CASRETGRDLSNEQFF. CDR3 bases: TGTGCCAGCAGAGAAACAGGGAGGGATCTTTCCAATGAGCAGTTCTTC.